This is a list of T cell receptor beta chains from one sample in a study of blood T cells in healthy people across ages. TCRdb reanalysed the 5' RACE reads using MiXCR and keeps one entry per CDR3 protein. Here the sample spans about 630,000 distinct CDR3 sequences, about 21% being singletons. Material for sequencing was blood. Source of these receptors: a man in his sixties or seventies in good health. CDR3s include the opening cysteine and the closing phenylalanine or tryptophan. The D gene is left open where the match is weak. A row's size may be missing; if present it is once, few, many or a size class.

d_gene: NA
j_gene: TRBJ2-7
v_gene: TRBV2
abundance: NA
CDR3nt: TGTGCCAGCGGGGACTCCACCTACGAGCAGTACTTC
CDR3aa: CASGDSTYEQYF

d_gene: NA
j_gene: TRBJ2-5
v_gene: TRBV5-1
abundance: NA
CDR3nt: TGCGCCAGCAGCTTACGAGCAAAAGAGACCCAGTACTTC
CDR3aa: CASSLRAKETQYF

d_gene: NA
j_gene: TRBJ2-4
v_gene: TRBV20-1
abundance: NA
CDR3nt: TGCAGTGCTAGACAGGGCGGAAACATTCAGTACTTC
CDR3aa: CSARQGGNIQYF

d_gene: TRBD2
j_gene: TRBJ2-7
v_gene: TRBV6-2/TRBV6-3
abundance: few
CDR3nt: TGTCCCAGCAGCCAACAGGGACTAGCGGGAGCCTACGAGCAGTACTTC
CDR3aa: CPSSQQGLAGAYEQYF

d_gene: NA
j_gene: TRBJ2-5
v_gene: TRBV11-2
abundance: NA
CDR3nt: TGTGCCAGCAGCCCCTACCTGGGTGGAGAGACCCAGTACTTC
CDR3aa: CASSPYLGGETQYF

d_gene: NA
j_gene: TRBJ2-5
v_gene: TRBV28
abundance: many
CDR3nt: TGTGCCAGCAGTTTGGAAGGGAGAGAAGAGACCCAGTACTTC
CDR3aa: CASSLEGREETQYF

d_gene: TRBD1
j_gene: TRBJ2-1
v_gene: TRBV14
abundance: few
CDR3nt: TGTGCCAGCAGCCTGGACAGGGGGCGGCTAAGGTCCTACAATGAGCAGTTCTTC
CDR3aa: CASSLDRGRLRSYNEQFF

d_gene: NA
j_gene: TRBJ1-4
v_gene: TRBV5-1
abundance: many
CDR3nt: TGCGCCAGCAGCCTCGGGACGGCTAATGAAAAACTGTTTTTT
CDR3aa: CASSLGTANEKLFF

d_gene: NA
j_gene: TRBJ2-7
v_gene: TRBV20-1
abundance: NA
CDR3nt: TGCAGTGCTAGAGTTCTTGACAGGAGCTCCTACGAGCAGTACTTC
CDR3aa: CSARVLDRSSYEQYF

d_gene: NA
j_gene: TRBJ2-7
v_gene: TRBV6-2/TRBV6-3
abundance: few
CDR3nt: TGTGCCACCTCGGGTGAAATCTACGAGCAGTACTTC
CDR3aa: CATSGEIYEQYF

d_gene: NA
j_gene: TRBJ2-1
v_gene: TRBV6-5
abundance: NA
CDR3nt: TGTGCCAGCAGTTACCGTAGGCCGTACAATGAGCAGTTCTTC
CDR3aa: CASSYRRPYNEQFF

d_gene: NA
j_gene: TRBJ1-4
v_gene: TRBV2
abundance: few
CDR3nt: TGTACCAGCAGTGAATACCCTACCAGTAATGAAAAACTGTTTTTT
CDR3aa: CTSSEYPTSNEKLFF

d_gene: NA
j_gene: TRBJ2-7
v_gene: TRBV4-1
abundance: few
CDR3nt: TGCGCCAGCAGCCAAGTCTACGGGGTCCACGAGCAGTACTTC
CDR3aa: CASSQVYGVHEQYF

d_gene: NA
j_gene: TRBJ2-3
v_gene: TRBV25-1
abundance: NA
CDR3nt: TGTGCCAGCAGTGAATATCGTGGAGGCACAGATACGCAGTATTTT
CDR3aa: CASSEYRGGTDTQYF

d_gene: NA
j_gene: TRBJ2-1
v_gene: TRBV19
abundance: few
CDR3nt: TGTGCCAGTAGTATGAGGTCGGATGAGCAGTTCTTC
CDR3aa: CASSMRSDEQFF

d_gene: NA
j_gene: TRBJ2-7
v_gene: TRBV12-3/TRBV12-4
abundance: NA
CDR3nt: TGTGCCAGCAGACGCAGAGGATCCTACAAGCAGTACTTC
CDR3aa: CASRRRGSYKQYF

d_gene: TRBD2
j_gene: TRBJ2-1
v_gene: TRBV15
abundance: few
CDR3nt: TGTGCCACCAGCAGGGGGACTAGCGGGAGAAGCTCCTACAATGAGCAGTTCTTC
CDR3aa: CATSRGTSGRSSYNEQFF

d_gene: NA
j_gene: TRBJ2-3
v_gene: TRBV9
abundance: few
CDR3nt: TGTGCCAGCAGCCACCACCCGGCAGATACGCAGTATTTT
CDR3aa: CASSHHPADTQYF

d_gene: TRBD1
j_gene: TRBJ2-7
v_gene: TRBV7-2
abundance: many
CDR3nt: TGTGCCAGCAGTTTAGGGACAGCCTACGAGCAGTACTTC
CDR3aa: CASSLGTAYEQYF

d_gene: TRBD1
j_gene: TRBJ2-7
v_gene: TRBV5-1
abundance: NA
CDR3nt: TGCGCCAGCAGCCCAGGGACAGGGGCCTCCCTTACCCCCTACGAGCAGTACTTC
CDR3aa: CASSPGTGASLTPYEQYF

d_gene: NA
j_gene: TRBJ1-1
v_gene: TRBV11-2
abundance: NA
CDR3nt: TGTGCCGGCAGCTTAGGACCGCTGAACACTGAAGCTTTCTTT
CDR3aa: CAGSLGPLNTEAFF

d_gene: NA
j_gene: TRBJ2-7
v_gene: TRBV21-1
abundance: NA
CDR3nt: TGTGCCAGCAGCAAAGAACATGGACGGGATTTCTACGAGCAGTACTTC
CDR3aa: CASSKEHGRDFYEQYF

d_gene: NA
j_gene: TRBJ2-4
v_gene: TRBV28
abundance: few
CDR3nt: TGTGCCATCGCGCGGACCCCCAGCAACATTCAGTACTTC
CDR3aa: CAIARTPSNIQYF

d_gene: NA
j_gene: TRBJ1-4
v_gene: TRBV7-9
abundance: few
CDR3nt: TGTGCCAGCAGCTTACGGACGGACTCTAATGAAAAACTGTTTTTT
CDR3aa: CASSLRTDSNEKLFF

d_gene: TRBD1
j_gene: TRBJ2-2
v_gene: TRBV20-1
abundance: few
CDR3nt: TGCAGTGCGCAAGGGACAGGCGGCGGGGAGCTGTTTTTT
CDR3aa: CSAQGTGGGELFF

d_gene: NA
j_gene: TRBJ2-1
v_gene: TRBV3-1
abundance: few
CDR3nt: TGTGCCAGCAGCCCCCTCCGGGAACGCAATGAGCAGTTCTTC
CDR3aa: CASSPLRERNEQFF

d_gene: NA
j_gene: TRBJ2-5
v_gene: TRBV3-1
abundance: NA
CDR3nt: TGTGCCAGCAGCCAAGGAGGGAAGGGGGTTCAAGAGACCCAGTACTTC
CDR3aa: CASSQGGKGVQETQYF

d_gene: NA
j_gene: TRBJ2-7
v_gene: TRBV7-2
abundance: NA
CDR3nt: TGTGCCGGCAGCTTATCGACCGGACAGAACTACGAGCAGTACTTC
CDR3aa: CAGSLSTGQNYEQYF

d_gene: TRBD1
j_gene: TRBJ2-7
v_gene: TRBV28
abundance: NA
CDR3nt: TGTGCCAGCAGCCCGTCGGGACAGGGCTTTTTCTACGAGCAGTACTTC
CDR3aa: CASSPSGQGFFYEQYF

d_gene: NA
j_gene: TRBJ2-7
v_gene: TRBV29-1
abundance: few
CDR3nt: TGCAGCGTCGGACGGGACTACGAGCAGTACTTC
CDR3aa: CSVGRDYEQYF

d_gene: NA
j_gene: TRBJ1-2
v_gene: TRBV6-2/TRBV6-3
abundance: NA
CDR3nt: TGTGCCAGCACTAAGGGAGTAGGACGGTCCTATGGCTACACCTTC
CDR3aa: CASTKGVGRSYGYTF

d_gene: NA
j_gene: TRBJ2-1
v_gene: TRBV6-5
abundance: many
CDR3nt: TGTGCCAGCACCGCGGGTAGCTCCTACAATGAGCAGTTCTTC
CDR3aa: CASTAGSSYNEQFF

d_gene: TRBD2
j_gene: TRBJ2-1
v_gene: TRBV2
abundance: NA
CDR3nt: TGTGCCAGCAACCCGACTAGCGGAGGGACTGAGCAGTTCTTC
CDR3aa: CASNPTSGGTEQFF

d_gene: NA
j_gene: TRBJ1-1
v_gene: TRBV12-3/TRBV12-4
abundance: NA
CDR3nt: TGTGCCAGCAGACCCCCGGCATTAATGAACACTGAAGCTTTCTTT
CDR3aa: CASRPPALMNTEAFF

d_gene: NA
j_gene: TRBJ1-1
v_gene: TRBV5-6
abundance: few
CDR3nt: TGTGCCAGCAGCTTCGGGACCGTGATGAACACTGAAGCTTTCTTT
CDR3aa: CASSFGTVMNTEAFF

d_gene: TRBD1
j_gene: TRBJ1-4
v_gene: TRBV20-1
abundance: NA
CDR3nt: TGCAGTGCTAGGACAGGGGGCGTAGCTAATGAAAAACTGTTTTTT
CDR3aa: CSARTGGVANEKLFF

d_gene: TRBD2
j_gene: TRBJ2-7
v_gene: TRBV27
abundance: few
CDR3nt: TGTGCCAGCAGTTTACTGGCGGGAGGAGACTACGAGCAGTACTTC
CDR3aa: CASSLLAGGDYEQYF

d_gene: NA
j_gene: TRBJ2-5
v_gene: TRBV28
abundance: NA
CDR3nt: TGTGCCAGCAGTTTGGGTGGCTCGGCGGCCCAAGAGACCCAGTACTTC
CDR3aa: CASSLGGSAAQETQYF

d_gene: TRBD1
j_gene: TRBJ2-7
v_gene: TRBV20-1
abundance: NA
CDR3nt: TGCAGTGCTAGAGCTCTCCACCGGGACAGGGTTTCCTACGAGCAGTACTTC
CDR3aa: CSARALHRDRVSYEQYF

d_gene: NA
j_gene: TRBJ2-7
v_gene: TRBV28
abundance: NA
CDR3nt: TGTGCCAGCAGACCACGACAGGGAGGCGAGCAGTACTTC
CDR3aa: CASRPRQGGEQYF

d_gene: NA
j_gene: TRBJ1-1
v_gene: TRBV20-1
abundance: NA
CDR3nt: TGCAGTGCTCAAGGGGGGGGAGGGAACACTGAAGCTTTCTTT
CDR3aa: CSAQGGGGNTEAFF

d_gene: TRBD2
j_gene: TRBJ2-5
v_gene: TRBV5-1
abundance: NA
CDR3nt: TGCGCCAGCAGCTTGGAGGTAGCGGGAGGTGGTGAGCAGTACTTC
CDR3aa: CASSLEVAGGGEQYF